Listed here are 31 T cell receptor beta chains from one sample, sequenced in a study of T cell responses to AZD1222 COVID-19 vaccine. Measured with immunoSEQ multiplex PCR; TCRdb has only the in-frame clones, and not every one. The table includes 80,000 to 100,000 clones, approximately 92% detected once. Sequenced here: peripheral blood, sampled on day 0 of AZD1222 vaccination. The receptors derive from an adult in good health.

The chain uses TRBV28 and TRBJ1-4; a possible D gene is TRBD1 (5 bases). V was shortened by 5 bases and J by 5 bases, with 24 bases between the two germline ends. The germline gives CDR1 MDHEN, CDR2 SYDVKM. This CDR3 region has 18 residues. CDR3 coding DNA: TGTGCCAGCAGTCCATTTTGGGAGGGGACTGCTAGGAATGAAAAACTGTTTTTT. Protein: CASSPFWEGTARNEKLFF.

This sequence joins TRBV2 and TRBJ1-1; D not resolved. The V gene lost 5 bases and the J gene lost 0 bases, with 10 bases spanning the gap. This CDR3 contains 14 residues. Germline values: CDR1 SNHLY, CDR2 FYNNEI. The CDR3 loop reads CASSRRLVNTEAFF. The DNA of the CDR3 is TGTGCCAGCAGTCGACGACTTGTGAACACTGAAGCTTTCTTT.

The chain has TRBV19 and TRBJ2-1, with 12 nucleotides matching TRBD2. Germline CDR1 is LNHDA and CDR2 is SQIVND (reference sequence). Losses at the gene ends were 1 base for V and 8 bases for J; bases not matched to a gene: 6. The CDR3 loop spans 16 amino acids. CDR3 protein: CASSIGGTSGYYEQFF. The CDR3 nucleotides read TGTGCCAGTAGTATAGGAGGGACTAGCGGGTATTATGAGCAGTTCTTC.

Turning to this clone: Germline is not matched at one junction end, which may reflect a read error. In DNA form, the CDR3 reads TGTGCCAGCAGTACGTCCCGATCCGTCTCCGACGAGCAGTACTTC. Translated: CASSTSRSVSDEQYF. V gene TRBV6-2 or TRBV6-3 combines with J gene TRBJ2-7; D is unresolved. The germline V gene encodes CDR1 MNHEY and CDR2 SVGEGT. The CDR3 has 15 residues.

This chain uses TRBV19 with TRBJ2-3; D call uncertain. Looked up from germline, CDR1 is LNHDA and CDR2 is SQIVND (reference sequence). There are 14 residues in the CDR3. V shed 9 bases and J shed 2 bases, with 15 bases lying between them. In DNA form, the CDR3 reads TGTGCCAGACCGTCACCGGATCCCACAGATACGCAGTATTTT. It is translated as CARPSPDPTDTQYF.

V gene TRBV19 combines with J gene TRBJ2-1, with a tentative D call TRBD2 (6 bases). The CDR3 sequence is 15 residues long. Looked up from germline, CDR1 is LNHDA and CDR2 is SQIVND (reference sequence). Trimming cost V 3 bases and J 4 bases, with 13 bases left between them. Here the CDR3 DNA reads TGTGCCAGTAGTATGTTAGGGAGGAAATACAATGAGCAGTTCTTC. It codes for CASSMLGRKYNEQFF.

The chain recombines TRBV6-5 with TRBJ2-3; D is possibly TRBD1 (5 bases). This CDR3 spans 15 amino acids. Germline V gives CDR1 MNHEY, CDR2 SVGAGI. V gave up 6 bases and J gave up 1 base, with 14 bases separating them. CDR3 sequence (DNA): TGTGCCAGCAGGCCAGGGCTTGGGCGCACAGATACGCAGTATTTT. This codes for CASRPGLGRTDTQYF.

The gene calls are TRBV7-3 and TRBJ2-2, with D uncertain. Germline V CDR1 and CDR2: SGHTA, FQGTGA. Trimming removed 6 bases from V and 6 bases from J, with 8 bases in between. CDR3 length equals 12 residues. The CDR3 protein is CASRPSSGELFF. The CDR3 region has the DNA TGTGCCAGCAGACCGAGCTCCGGGGAGCTGTTTTTT. Drawing the rest from reference TRBV7-3 and TRBJ2-2, the complete variable domain is GAGVSQTPSNKVTEKGKYVELRCDPISGHTALYWYRQSLGQGPEFLIYFQGTGAADDSGLPNDRFFAVRPEGSVSTLKIQRTERGDSAVYLCASRPSSGELFFGEGSRLTVL.

This chain joins TRBV3-1 (or the pseudogene TRBV3-2) and TRBJ1-4; possibly TRBD1 for D (6 bases). The CDR3 is made up of 14 amino acids. Trimming stripped 1 base from V and 8 bases from J, with 11 bases between. Germline V gene lookup returns CDR1 LGHDT and CDR2 YNNKEL (reference sequence). CDR3 residues: CASSQVGGGEKLFF. CDR3 in DNA: TGTGCCAGCAGCCAAGTAGGAGGGGGAGAAAAACTGTTTTTT.

The rearrangement uses TRBV19 and TRBJ1-5, with TRBD1 identical over 9 bases. Trimming took 6 bases from V and 6 from J; bases not matched to a gene: 6. CDR1 and CDR2 from the germline V gene are LNHDA and SQIVND (reference sequence). CDR3 size: 14 residues. The CDR3 loop is CASRGTGRGQPQHF. The DNA for the CDR3 is TGTGCCAGTAGGGGGACAGGGCGAGGTCAGCCCCAGCATTTT. Full variable domain (missing parts from reference TRBV19 and TRBJ1-5): DGGITQSPKYLFRKEGQNVTLSCEQNLNHDAMYWYRQDPGQGLRLIYYSQIVNDFQKGDIAEGYSVSREKKESFPLTVTSAQKNPTAFYLCASRGTGRGQPQHFGDGTRLSIL.

This clone was counted a single time. This chain joins TRBV14 and TRBJ2-2; possible D gene TRBD2, 6 bases. The CDR3 loop spans 17 amino acids. Between the trimmed V and J ends, which lost 1 base and 0 bases, there was a span of 12 bases. Germline loops: CDR1 SGHDN, CDR2 FVKESK. The CDR3 is CASSQVRRDPNTGELFF. Here the CDR3 DNA reads TGTGCCAGCAGCCAAGTTCGGCGGGACCCGAACACCGGGGAGCTGTTTTTT.

This rearrangement joins TRBV19 to TRBJ1-2; D gene ambiguous. The V end was cut by 3 bases, the J end by 0 bases, with 11 bases between. CDR3 size: 15 residues. CDR1 is LNHDA and CDR2 is SQIVND in the germline V gene (reference sequence). The CDR3 coding sequence is TGTGCCAGTAGTATCACCCTGACACCTAACTATGGCTACACCTTC. Protein sequence: CASSITLTPNYGYTF.

The genes are TRBV6-1 and TRBJ2-1; TRBD2 agrees at 8 bases. The junction had 7 bases not matched to a gene; V was cut back by 3 bases and J by 6 bases. The germline CDR1 and CDR2 sequences are MNHNS and SASEGT. The CDR3 loop spans 15 amino acids. The CDR3 DNA sequence: TGTGCCAGCAGTGAGACTAGCGCCCAACCCAATGAGCAGTTCTTC. Encoded protein: CASSETSAQPNEQFF.

The rearrangement uses TRBV10-3 and TRBJ1-3; weak D call: TRBD1 (5 bases). Germline V gene sequence: CDR1 ENHRY, CDR2 SYGVKD. This CDR3 has 13 amino acids. Trimming pared 1 base from V and 8 bases from J, leaving 9 bases between. CDR3 residues: CAISEFGDHTIYF. CDR3 sequence (DNA): TGTGCCATCAGTGAGTTCGGGGACCACACCATATATTTT.

The chain uses TRBV6-5 and TRBJ1-5; D is unclear. V was clipped by 5 bases and J by 4 bases, with 15 bases between them. This CDR3 is 15 amino acids long. The germline CDR1 and CDR2 sequences are MNHEY and SVGAGI. DNA for the CDR3: TGTGCCAGCAGTCTCTTTCCGGGGAGGAATCAGCCCCAGCATTTT. Translated: CASSLFPGRNQPQHF.

The rearrangement joins TRBV12-5 to TRBJ1-5; a possible D gene is TRBD1 (6 bases). Per germline, CDR1 LGHNT and CDR2 FRNRAP. The CDR3 is 13 amino acids. The germline V and J ends were trimmed by 5 bases and 5 bases, with 10 bases remaining between them. For the CDR3, the DNA is TGTGCTAGTGGTAGGGGGGTAGATCAGCCCCAGCATTTT. The encoded protein is CASGRGVDQPQHF.

The chain joins TRBV5-6 to TRBJ1-6, with 10 positions matching TRBD1. The V and J ends lost 3 bases and 7 bases, in that order; junction bases with no gene match: 13. The CDR3 has 18 residues. Germline V CDR1 and CDR2: SGHDT, YYEEEE. CDR3: CASSWTGTGVRANSPLHF. The CDR3 DNA sequence: TGTGCCAGCAGCTGGACCGGGACAGGGGTAAGGGCCAATTCACCCCTCCACTTT. The complete variable domain, with remaining parts taken from reference TRBV5-6 and TRBJ1-6, reads DAGVTQSPTHLIKTRGQQVTLRCSPKSGHDTVSWYQQALGQGPQFIFQYYEEEERQRGNFPDRFSGHQFPNYSSELNVNALLLGDSALYLCASSWTGTGVRANSPLHFGNGTRLTVT.

The chain has TRBV7-3 and TRBJ2-5, with D perhaps assigned TRBD1 or TRBD2 (5 bases each). This CDR3 is 13 amino acids long. V was clipped by 5 bases and J by 5 bases, with 12 bases between them. The germline gives CDR1 SGHTA, CDR2 FQGTGA. Here the CDR3 DNA reads TGTGCCAGCAGCCCGGGGCCGACGGAGACCCAGTACTTC. Its protein product is CASSPGPTETQYF.

This chain links TRBV12-5 with TRBJ2-7; the D call may be TRBD1 or TRBD2 (7 bases each). Trimming pared 2 bases from V and 2 bases from J, leaving 13 bases between. The germline gives CDR1 LGHNT, CDR2 FRNRAP. The CDR3 loop spans 15 amino acids. The CDR3 is CASGLPQGGPYEQYF. For the CDR3, the DNA is TGTGCTAGTGGTTTGCCCCAGGGGGGGCCCTACGAGCAGTACTTC.

The chain is built from TRBV2 and TRBJ1-6; 8 nucleotides align to TRBD1. Germline V lookup: CDR1 SNHLY, CDR2 FYNNEI. With V trimmed by 6 bases and J by 0 bases, 13 bases remained unmatched. This CDR3 is built from 19 residues. The CDR3 sequence is CASSEIFRTGSSYNSPLHF. For the CDR3, the DNA is TGTGCCAGCAGCGAGATTTTCAGGACAGGGAGCTCCTATAATTCACCCCTCCACTTT.

The chain has TRBV18 and TRBJ1-1; D gene uncertain. Germline V gives CDR1 KGHSH, CDR2 LQKENI. The length of the CDR3 is 12 residues. With 2 bases removed from V and 8 bases from J, the gap between germline ends came to 9 bases. The CDR3 bases are TGTGCCAGCTCACCAGGGAGTTGGGAAGCTTTCTTT. It encodes CASSPGSWEAFF.

The chain carries TRBV5-6 and TRBJ2-5; D is unclear. CDR1 is SGHDT, CDR2 YYEEEE, per germline. The CDR3 runs to 14 residues. V was shortened by 0 bases and J by 5 bases, with 11 bases between the two germline ends. The CDR3 protein is CASSLGAVKETQYF. CDR3 sequence (DNA): TGTGCCAGCAGCTTGGGTGCCGTAAAGGAGACCCAGTACTTC.

The chain employs TRBV18 and TRBJ1-3, with D hard to call. The germline V and J ends were trimmed by 6 bases and 3 bases, with 15 bases remaining between them. CDR3 length: 15 residues. Germline lookup yields CDR1 KGHSH and CDR2 LQKENI. As DNA, the CDR3 is TGTGCCAGCTCCCCCTCGGGGATCGGTGGAAACACCATATATTTT. Translating it yields CASSPSGIGGNTIYF.

V gene TRBV7-9 combines with J gene TRBJ2-5, with D tentatively TRBD1 (5 bases). The CDR3 runs to 14 residues. Germline V CDR1 and CDR2: SEHNR, FQNEAQ (reference sequence). V was pared by 4 bases and J by 1 base, with 10 bases between. The DNA for the CDR3 is TGTGCCAGCAGCTCTTTGGACATCCAAGAGACCCAGTACTTC. Its translation is CASSSLDIQETQYF.

This chain uses TRBV27 with TRBJ2-1; weak D call: TRBD2 (7 bases). The CDR3 is made up of 15 amino acids. Germline CDR1 is MNHEY and CDR2 is SMNVEV (reference sequence). The V and J ends lost 5 bases and 5 bases respectively, with 16 bases between them. The CDR3 loop reads CASSTQGGGNNEQFF. CDR3 in DNA: TGTGCCAGCAGTACCCAGGGAGGGGGGAACAATGAGCAGTTCTTC.

The chain links TRBV7-3 to TRBJ2-7, with a possible D match to TRBD1 (7 bases). Between the trimmed V and J ends, which lost 2 bases and 3 bases, there was a span of 17 bases. This CDR3 is built from 16 residues. Germline-derived CDR1 and CDR2 are SGHTA and FQGTGA. The CDR3 protein is CASSLPTGEVHYEQYF. The CDR3 DNA is TGTGCCAGCAGCTTACCCACAGGGGAGGTCCACTACGAGCAGTACTTC.

The V and J genes are TRBV9 and TRBJ2-7; D gene uncertain. The ends were cut back, 0 bases at V and 2 bases at J, with 9 bases in the middle. This CDR3 region has 14 residues. Looked up from germline, CDR1 is SGDLS and CDR2 is YYNGEE. The DNA of the CDR3 is TGTGCCAGCAGCGTAGCGGGCAGGACCTACGAGCAGTACTTC. Residues: CASSVAGRTYEQYF.

CDR3 nucleotide sequence: TGCGCCAGCAGCTTGAGTGGGGAGATTGGGGAGCTGTTTTTT. Protein sequence: CASSLSGEIGELFF. This sequence joins TRBV5-1 and TRBJ2-2; possibly TRBD2 for D (5 bases). V was cut by 1 base and J by 8 bases, with 12 bases left in between. This CDR3 has 14 amino acids. The germline CDR1 and CDR2 sequences are SGHRS and YFSETQ.

The CDR3 DNA sequence: TGTGCCACCAGTGATCATCGTCAGCCACTCAATCAGCCCCAGCATTTT. It specifies CATSDHRQPLNQPQHF. The rearrangement joins TRBV24-1 to TRBJ1-5; D ambiguous. This CDR3 is built from 16 residues. Germline CDR1 and CDR2: KGHDR and SFDVKD. Deletions cut 3 bases from V and 3 bases from J, with 14 bases between.

This clone was seen a few times. The sample holds other DNA sequences that translate to the same CDR3. The chain couples TRBV4-1 to TRBJ2-7; D remains unclear. From germline, CDR1 is MGHRA and CDR2 YSYEKL. The CDR3 runs 15 residues. Trimming shortened V by 1 base and J by 0 bases, and 10 bases separated the two germline ends. The CDR3: CASSQAAESSYEQYF. Here the CDR3 DNA reads TGCGCCAGCAGCCAAGCCGCGGAGAGCTCCTACGAGCAGTACTTC.

The gene calls are TRBV7-8 and TRBJ1-2; D is unclear. The CDR3 sequence is 15 residues long. CDR1 and CDR2 from the germline V gene are SGHVS and FQNEAQ. V lost 0 bases and J 8 bases, leaving 16 bases between the germline ends. The chain's CDR3 is CASSLARDKSRGYTF. The CDR3 DNA reads TGTGCCAGCAGCTTAGCGCGCGACAAGTCGAGGGGCTACACCTTC.